This record concerns one T cell receptor (beta chain) sequence. Its antigen remains undetermined. No clone much larger than this one lies a single base away; base qualities are absent. The sample belongs to a study of blood T cell repertoires in COVID-19 (dated by TCRdb to about 2020). About the study as a whole: Collaborator samples came from the United States, Italy and Spain and covered acute and convalescent phases of COVID-19. Samples came from the ongoing ImmuneRACE study (first 160 participants) plus 1,254 subjects from 6 global collaborators. The repertoires were released in a freely available public database intended as a resource for research on the immune response to SARS-CoV-2. Nearly every sample came with metadata listing a de-identified subject ID, COVID-19 status, age in years and sex. Deeply sampled blood TCRbeta repertoires from subjects exposed to, actively infected with, or recovered from COVID-19 were included in the dataset. Where available, HLA class I and class II types were taken from metadata supplied by the sample provider and were not determined by assay-based typing. The material from the prospective study consisted of cDNA or gDNA derived from T cells, B-cell-depleted T cells, or PBMCs. What the authors observed across the whole study: The amount of clinical and demographic metadata varied by source and participant and was provided uncurated.

TCRbeta CDR3 regions were amplified from genomic DNA by means of the immunoSEQ Assay, a bias-controlled multiplex PCR. Per the original workflow: The number of nucleated cells in each sample was estimated from the amplification of reference gene primers within the assay. To quantify the absolute abundance of each unique TCRbeta CDR3 rearrangement, sequence reads were collapsed and filtered. Productive Simpson clonality was computed per sample as the square root of Simpson's diversity index over productive rearrangements. The clones in this table, taken by TCRdb from immuneACCESS, are in-frame only. Not every clone is retained; where verified, under half of the shortfall comes from an unresolved V gene, and the cause of the rest is unknown. V and J calls and clone size are copied from that table; D and trimming were computed from the DNA. The sample table contains 380,000 or so clones; only one count was recorded for less than 90% of them. The ten largest clonotypes hold under 8.5% of the sample.

The CDR3 sequence holds 14 residues, the cysteine and phenylalanine included. Kept here is only the CDR3 DNA, which spans 42 bases and is read in frame from base 1. V and J lose 5 bases and 5 bases, and a span of 14 bases separates them. CDR1 and CDR2 were assigned from the germline V gene (reference sequence) as LNHDA and SQIVND. In Seattle, one collaborating source enrolled patients while the infection was active and tracked those patients longitudinally over the course of disease. Whole blood was collected in K2EDTA tubes by collaborating institutions according to the institutions' own protocols. Collaborator samples were shipped for TCRbeta analysis as frozen whole blood, isolated PBMCs, or DNA extracted from either sample type.

What was sequenced was peripheral blood. In this chain, TRBV19 is recombined with TRBJ2-3; perhaps TRBD1 is the D gene, with 6 bases matching. This receptor was taken from a woman aged 55-75 years with COVID-19, enrolled during active disease. The nucleotides are TGTGCCAGTAGTTATCGCCTGGACAGAGATACGCAGTATTTT. Its protein is CASSYRLDRDTQYF.